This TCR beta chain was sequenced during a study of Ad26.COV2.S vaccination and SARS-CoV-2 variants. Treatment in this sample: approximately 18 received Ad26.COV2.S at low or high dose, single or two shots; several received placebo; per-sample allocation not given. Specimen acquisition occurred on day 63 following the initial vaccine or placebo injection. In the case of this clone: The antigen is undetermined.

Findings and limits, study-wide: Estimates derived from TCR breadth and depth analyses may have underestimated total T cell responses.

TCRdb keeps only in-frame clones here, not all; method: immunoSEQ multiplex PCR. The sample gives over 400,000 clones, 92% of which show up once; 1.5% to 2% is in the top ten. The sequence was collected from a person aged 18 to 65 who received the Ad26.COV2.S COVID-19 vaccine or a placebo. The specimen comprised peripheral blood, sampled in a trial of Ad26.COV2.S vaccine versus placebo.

DNA for the CDR3: TGTGCCAGCAGTGCGGCACCATACAATGAGCAGTTCTTC. Translating it yields CASSAAPYNEQFF. This chain connects TRBV6-2 or TRBV6-3 to TRBJ2-1; unclear D gene. Trimming left V 5 bases short and J 4 bases short, with 9 bases between. Germline V lookup: CDR1 MNHEY, CDR2 SVGEGT. The CDR3 length is 13 residues.